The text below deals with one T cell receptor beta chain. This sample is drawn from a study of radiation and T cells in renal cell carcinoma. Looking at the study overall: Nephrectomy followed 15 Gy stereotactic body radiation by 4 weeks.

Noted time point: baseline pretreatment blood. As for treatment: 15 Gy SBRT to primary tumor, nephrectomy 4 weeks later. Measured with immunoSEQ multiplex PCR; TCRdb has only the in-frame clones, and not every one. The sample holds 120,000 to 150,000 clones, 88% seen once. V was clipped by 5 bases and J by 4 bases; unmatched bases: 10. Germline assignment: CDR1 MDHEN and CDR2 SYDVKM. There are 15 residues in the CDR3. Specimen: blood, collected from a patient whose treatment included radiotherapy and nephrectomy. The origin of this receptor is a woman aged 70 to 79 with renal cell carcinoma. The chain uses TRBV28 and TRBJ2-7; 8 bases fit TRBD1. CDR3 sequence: CASSTRQGTRYEQYF. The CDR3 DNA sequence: TGTGCCAGCAGTACCCGACAGGGGACGAGGTACGAGCAGTACTTC.